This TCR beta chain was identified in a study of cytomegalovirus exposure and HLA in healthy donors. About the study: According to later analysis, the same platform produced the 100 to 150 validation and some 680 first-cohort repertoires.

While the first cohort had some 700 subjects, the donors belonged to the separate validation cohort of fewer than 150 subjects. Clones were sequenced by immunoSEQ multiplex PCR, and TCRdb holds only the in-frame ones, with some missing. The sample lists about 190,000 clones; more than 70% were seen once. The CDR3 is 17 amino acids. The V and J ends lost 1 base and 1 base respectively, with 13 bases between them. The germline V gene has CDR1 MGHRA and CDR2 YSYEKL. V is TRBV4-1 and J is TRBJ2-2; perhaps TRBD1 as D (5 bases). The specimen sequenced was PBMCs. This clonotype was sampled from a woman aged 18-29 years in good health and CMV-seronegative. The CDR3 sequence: CASSQGSAGLNTGELFF. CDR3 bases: TGCGCCAGCAGCCAAGGGTCTGCAGGGCTGAACACCGGGGAGCTGTTTTTT.